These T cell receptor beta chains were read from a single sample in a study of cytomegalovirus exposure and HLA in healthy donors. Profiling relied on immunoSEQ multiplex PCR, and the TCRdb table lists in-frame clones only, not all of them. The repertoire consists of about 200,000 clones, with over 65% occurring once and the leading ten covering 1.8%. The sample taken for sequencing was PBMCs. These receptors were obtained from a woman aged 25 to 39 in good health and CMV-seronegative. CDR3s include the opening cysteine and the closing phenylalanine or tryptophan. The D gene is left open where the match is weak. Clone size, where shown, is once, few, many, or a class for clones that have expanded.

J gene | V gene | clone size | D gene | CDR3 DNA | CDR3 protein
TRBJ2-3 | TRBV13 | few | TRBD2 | TGTGCCAGCAGCTGGGGACTAGCGGGGGTAGGGACAGATACGCAGTATTTT | CASSWGLAGVGTDTQYF
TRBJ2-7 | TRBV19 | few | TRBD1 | TGTGCCAGTAGTGACCGGACAGGGTTCGAGCAGTACTTC | CASSDRTGFEQYF
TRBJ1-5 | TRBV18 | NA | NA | TGTGCCAGCTCACCCTCGGCCGGGGGCAATCAGCCCCAGCATTTT | CASSPSAGGNQPQHF
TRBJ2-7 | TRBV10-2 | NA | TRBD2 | TGCGCCAGCCGGGACGGGGGAACTAGCGGAGACTACGAGCAGTACTTC | CASRDGGTSGDYEQYF
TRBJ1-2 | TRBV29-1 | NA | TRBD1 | TGCAGCGTTGAAGTTCCGGGACAGGATTCGGGTGGCTACACCTTC | CSVEVPGQDSGGYTF
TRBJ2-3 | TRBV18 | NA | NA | TGTGCCAGCTCACCACCCTCTAGCACAGATACGCAGTATTTT | CASSPPSSTDTQYF
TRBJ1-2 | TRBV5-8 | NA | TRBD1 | TGTGCCAGCAGCTTGGACATCGGACAGGGAGACTATGGCTACACCTTC | CASSLDIGQGDYGYTF
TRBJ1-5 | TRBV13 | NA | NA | TGTGCCAGCAGCCAACCCCAGGTGGGGACTAACAATCAGCCCCAGCATTTT | CASSQPQVGTNNQPQHF
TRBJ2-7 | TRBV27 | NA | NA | TGTGCCAGCAGTAACGTACTAGCTCTCTCCTACGAGCAGTACTTC | CASSNVLALSYEQYF
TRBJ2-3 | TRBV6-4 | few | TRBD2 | TGTGCCAGCAGTGACTCACTAGCGGGAGCAGATACGCAGTATTTT | CASSDSLAGADTQYF
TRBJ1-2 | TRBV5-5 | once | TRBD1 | TGTGCCAGCAGCTTGGACAGGGGGCGGGGTGGCTACACCTTC | CASSLDRGRGGYTF
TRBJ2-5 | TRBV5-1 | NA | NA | TGCGCCAGCAGCTTGGTTTCGGGGAGCGGGACCCAGTACTTC | CASSLVSGSGTQYF
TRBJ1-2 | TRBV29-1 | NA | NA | TGCAGCGTTGAAGAAGTAGGGGGAGGGGGCTACACCTTC | CSVEEVGGGGYTF
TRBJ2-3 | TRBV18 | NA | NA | TGTGCCAGCTCAAGACGGGACACCTCCACAGATACGCAGTATTTT | CASSRRDTSTDTQYF
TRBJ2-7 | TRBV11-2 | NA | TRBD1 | TGTGCCAGCAGCGCGCGACAGGGAAGGGCAAACGAGCAGTACTTC | CASSARQGRANEQYF
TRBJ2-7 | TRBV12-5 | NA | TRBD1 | TGTGCTAGTGGTTGGGACAGGGCCTACGAGCAGTACTTC | CASGWDRAYEQYF
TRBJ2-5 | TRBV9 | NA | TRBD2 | TGTGCCAGCAGCGTAGGGGCTAGCGGGAGCGTCTGGGAGACCCAGTACTTC | CASSVGASGSVWETQYF
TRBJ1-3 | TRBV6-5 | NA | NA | TGTGCCAGCAGTTCAGGGACAGGAAACACCATATATTTT | CASSSGTGNTIYF
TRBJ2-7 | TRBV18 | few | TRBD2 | TGTGCCACCTCGACTAGCGGCTCCTACGAGCAGTACTTC | CATSTSGSYEQYF
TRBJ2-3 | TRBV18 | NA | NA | TGTGCCAGCTCACCCCTGACAGGGGAGGGAGATACGCAGTATTTT | CASSPLTGEGDTQYF
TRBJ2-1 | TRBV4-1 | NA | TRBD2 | TGCGCCAGCAGCCCTGGTCCGGGCGGGGGGGCTTTCAATGAGCAGTTCTTC | CASSPGPGGGAFNEQFF
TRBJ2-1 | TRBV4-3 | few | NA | TGCGCCAGCAGCCAAGAAGAAGTGGGAGGCTACAATGAGCAGTTCTTC | CASSQEEVGGYNEQFF
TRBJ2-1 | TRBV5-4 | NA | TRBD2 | TGTGCCAGCAGCTTGGCACCACTAGCGGGAAGCAATGAGCAGTTCTTC | CASSLAPLAGSNEQFF
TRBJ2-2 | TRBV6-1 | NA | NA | TGTGCCAGCAGTGAAGGACAGGACACCACCGGGGAGCTGTTTTTT | CASSEGQDTTGELFF
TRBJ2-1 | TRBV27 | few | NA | TGTGCCAGCAGTTCTTCTAGTCTTTACAATGAGCAGTTCTTC | CASSSSSLYNEQFF
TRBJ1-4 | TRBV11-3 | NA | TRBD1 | TGTGCCAGCAGCCCCACGGACAGGGGGTGGGAAAAACTGTTTTTT | CASSPTDRGWEKLFF
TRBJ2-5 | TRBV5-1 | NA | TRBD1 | TGCGCCAGCAGCTTGACCGGGACAGGACCAGGGGAGACCCAGTACTTC | CASSLTGTGPGETQYF
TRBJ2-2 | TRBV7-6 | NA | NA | TGTGCCAGCAGCTACGAAGCCACCGGGGAGCTGTTTTTT | CASSYEATGELFF
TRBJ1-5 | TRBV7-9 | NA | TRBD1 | TGTGCCAGCAGCTTAGGGACAGGGGGTGAGGAGCCCCAGCATTTT | CASSLGTGGEEPQHF
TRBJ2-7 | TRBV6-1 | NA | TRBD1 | TGTGCCAGCAGCGCCGACAGGGGGATAACCTACGAGCAGTACTTC | CASSADRGITYEQYF
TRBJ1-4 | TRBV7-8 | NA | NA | TGTGCCAGCAGCTTAGAGAGGGTTCCGACGACCTCTAATGAAAAACTGTTTTTT | CASSLERVPTTSNEKLFF
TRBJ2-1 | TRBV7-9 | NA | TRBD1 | TGTGCCAGCAGCTCGCTGGGGACAGGGGGCTCCAATGAGCAGTTCTTC | CASSSLGTGGSNEQFF